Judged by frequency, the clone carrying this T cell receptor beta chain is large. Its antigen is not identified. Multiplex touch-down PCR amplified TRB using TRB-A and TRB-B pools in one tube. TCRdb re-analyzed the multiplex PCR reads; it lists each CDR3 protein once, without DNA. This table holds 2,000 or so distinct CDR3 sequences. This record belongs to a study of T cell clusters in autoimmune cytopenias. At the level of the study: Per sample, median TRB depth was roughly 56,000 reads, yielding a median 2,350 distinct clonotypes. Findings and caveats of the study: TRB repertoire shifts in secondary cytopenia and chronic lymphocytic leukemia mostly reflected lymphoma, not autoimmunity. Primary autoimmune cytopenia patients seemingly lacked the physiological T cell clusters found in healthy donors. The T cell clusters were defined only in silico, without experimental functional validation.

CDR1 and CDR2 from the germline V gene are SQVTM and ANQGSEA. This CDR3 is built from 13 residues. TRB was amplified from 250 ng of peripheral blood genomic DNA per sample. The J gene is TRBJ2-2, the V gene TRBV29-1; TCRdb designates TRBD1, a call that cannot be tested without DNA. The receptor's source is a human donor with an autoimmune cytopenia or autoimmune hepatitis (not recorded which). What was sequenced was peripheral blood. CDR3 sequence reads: CSVGVTGAGELFF.